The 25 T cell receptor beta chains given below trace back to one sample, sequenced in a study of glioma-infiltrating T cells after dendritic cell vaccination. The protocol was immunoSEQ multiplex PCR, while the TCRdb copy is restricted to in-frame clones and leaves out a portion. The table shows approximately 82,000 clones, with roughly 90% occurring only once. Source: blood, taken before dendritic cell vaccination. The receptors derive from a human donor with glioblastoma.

The chain's CDR3 is CARWGAPYEQYF. The CDR3 DNA is TGTGCCAGGTGGGGAGCGCCCTACGAGCAGTACTTC. The rearrangement links TRBV6-5 to TRBJ2-7; maybe TRBD2 (5 bases). The germline gives CDR1 MNHEY, CDR2 SVGAGI. The V end lost 9 bases, the J end lost 2 bases, and 11 bases lay between the germline ends. There are 12 residues in the CDR3.

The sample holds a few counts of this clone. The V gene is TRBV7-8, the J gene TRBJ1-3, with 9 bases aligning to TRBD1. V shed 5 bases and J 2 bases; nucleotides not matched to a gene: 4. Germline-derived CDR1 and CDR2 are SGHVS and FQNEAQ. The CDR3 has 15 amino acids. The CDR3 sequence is CASSRDRAAGNTIYF. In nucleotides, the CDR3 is TGTGCCAGCAGCCGGGACAGGGCTGCTGGAAACACCATATATTTT.

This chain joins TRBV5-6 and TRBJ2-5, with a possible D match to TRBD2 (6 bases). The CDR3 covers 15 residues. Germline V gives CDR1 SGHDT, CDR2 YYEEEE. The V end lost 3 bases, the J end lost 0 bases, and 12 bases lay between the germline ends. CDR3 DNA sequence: TGTGCCAGCAGCTCCTTCGGAGGGAACCAAGAGACCCAGTACTTC. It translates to CASSSFGGNQETQYF.

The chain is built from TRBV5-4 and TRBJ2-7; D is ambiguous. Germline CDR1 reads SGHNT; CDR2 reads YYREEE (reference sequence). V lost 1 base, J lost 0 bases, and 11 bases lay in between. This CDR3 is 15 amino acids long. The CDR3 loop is CASSLHPVGSYEQYF. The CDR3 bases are TGTGCCAGCAGCTTGCATCCGGTCGGCTCCTACGAGCAGTACTTC.

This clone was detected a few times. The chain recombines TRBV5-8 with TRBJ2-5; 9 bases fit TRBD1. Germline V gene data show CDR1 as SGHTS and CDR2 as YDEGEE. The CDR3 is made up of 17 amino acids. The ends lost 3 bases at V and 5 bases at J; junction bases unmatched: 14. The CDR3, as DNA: TGTGCCAGCAGCTCCCGGGACCGGGACAGGGTGTGGGAGACCCAGTACTTC. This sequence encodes CASSSRDRDRVWETQYF.

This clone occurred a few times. CDR3 nucleotides: TGCGCCAGCAGCCAAAAAGATAGACTAACACAAGAGACCCAGTACTTC. This encodes CASSQKDRLTQETQYF. The chain recombines TRBV4-1 with TRBJ2-5, with D possibly matching TRBD2 (5 bases). CDR3 length: 16 amino acids. V lost 2 bases, J lost 2 bases, and 15 bases lay in between. In germline, CDR1 is MGHRA, CDR2 YSYEKL.

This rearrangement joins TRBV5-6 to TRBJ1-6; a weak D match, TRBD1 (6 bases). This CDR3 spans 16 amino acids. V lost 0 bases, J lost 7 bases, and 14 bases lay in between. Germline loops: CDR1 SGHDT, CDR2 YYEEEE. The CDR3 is CASSLVSSQGNSPLHF. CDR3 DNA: TGTGCCAGCAGCTTGGTGTCTTCGCAGGGGAATTCACCCCTCCACTTT.

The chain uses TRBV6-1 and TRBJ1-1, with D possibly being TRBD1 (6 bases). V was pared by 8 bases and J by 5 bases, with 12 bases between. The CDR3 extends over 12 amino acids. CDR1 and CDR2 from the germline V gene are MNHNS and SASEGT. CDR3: CASPKGGTEAFF. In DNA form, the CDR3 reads TGTGCCAGCCCTAAGGGGGGGACTGAAGCTTTCTTT.

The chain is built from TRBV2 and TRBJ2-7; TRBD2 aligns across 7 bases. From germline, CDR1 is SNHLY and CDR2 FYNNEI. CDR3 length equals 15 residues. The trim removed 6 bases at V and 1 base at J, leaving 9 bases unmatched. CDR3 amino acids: CASSDPTGGSYEQYF. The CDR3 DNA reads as TGTGCCAGCAGCGACCCAACGGGAGGTTCCTACGAGCAGTACTTC.

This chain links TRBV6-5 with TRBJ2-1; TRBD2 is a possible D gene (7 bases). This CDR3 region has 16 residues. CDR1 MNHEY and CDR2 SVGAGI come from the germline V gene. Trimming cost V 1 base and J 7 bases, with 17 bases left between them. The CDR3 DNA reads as TGTGCCAGCAGTTACTTTTTGGCGGGGGCGGTAAATGAGCAGTTCTTC. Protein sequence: CASSYFLAGAVNEQFF.

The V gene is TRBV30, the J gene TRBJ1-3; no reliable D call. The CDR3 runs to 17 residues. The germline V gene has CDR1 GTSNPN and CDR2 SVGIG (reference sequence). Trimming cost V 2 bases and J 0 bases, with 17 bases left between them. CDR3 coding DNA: TGTGCCTGGAGTCCCCTAGACGTACGGCGCTCTGGAAACACCATATATTTT. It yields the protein CAWSPLDVRRSGNTIYF. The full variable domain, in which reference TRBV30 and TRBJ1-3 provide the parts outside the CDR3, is SQTIHQWPATLVQPVGSPLSLECTVEGTSNPNLYWYRQAAGRGLQLLFYSVGIGQISSEVPQNLSASRPQDRQFILSSKKLLLSDSGFYLCAWSPLDVRRSGNTIYFGEGSWLTVV.

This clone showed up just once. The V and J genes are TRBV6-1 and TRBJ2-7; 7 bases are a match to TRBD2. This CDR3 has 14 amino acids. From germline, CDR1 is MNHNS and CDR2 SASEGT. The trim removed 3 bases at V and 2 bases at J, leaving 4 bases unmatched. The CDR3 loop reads CASSETSRTYEQYF. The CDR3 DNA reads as TGTGCCAGCAGTGAGACTAGCCGGACCTACGAGCAGTACTTC.

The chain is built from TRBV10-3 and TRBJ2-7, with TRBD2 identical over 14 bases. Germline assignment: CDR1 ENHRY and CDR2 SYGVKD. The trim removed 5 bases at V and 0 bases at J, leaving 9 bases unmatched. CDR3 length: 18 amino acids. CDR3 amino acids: CAISPGLAGARSSYEQYF. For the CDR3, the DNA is TGTGCCATCAGTCCGGGACTAGCGGGAGCCCGGAGCTCCTACGAGCAGTACTTC.

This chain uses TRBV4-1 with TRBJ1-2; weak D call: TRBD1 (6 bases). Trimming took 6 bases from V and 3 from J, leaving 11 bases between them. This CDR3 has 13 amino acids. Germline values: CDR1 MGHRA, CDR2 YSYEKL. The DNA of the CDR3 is TGCGCCAGCAGGGAACAGGGAGACTATGGCTACACCTTC. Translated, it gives CASREQGDYGYTF.

The CDR3 protein is CASSFLGGKETQYF. CDR3 bases: TGTGCCAGCAGCTTCCTCGGGGGGAAAGAGACCCAGTACTTC. V is TRBV7-2 and J is TRBJ2-5; TRBD2 matches at 7 bases. This CDR3 is 14 amino acids long. V lost 3 bases, J lost 3 bases, and 4 bases stayed unmatched. Germline-derived CDR1 and CDR2 are SGHTA and FQGNSA.

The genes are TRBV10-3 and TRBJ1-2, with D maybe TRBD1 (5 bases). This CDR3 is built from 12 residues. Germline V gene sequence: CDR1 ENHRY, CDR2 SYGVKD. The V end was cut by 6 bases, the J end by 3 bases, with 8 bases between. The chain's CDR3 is CAIRGEDYGYTF. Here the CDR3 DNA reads TGTGCCATCAGAGGGGAGGACTATGGCTACACCTTC.

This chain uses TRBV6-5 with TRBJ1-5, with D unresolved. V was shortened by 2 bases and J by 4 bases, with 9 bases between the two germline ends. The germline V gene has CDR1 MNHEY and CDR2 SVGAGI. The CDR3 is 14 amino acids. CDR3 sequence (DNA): TGTGCCAGCAGTTACGCGGGAGTTAATCAGCCCCAGCATTTT. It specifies CASSYAGVNQPQHF.

The CDR3 region has the DNA TGTGCCAGCAGCGTATCGGGGTACCCCTACAATGAGCAGTTCTTC. This codes for CASSVSGYPYNEQFF. This chain links TRBV9 with TRBJ2-1; perhaps TRBD2 as D (5 bases). The CDR3 covers 15 residues. Trimming stripped 1 base from V and 2 bases from J, with 10 bases between. Germline-derived CDR1 and CDR2 are SGDLS and YYNGEE.

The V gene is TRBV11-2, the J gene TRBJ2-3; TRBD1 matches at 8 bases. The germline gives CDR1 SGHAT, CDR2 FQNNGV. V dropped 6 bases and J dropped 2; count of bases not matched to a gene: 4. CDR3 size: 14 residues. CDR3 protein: CASRWGQVTDTQYF. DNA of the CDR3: TGTGCCAGCAGATGGGGACAGGTCACAGATACGCAGTATTTT.

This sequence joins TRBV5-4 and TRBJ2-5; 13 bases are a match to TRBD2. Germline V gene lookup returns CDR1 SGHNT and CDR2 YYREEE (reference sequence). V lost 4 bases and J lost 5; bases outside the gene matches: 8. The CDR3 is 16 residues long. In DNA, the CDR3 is TGTGCCAGCAGCAAAGGACTAGCGGGAGTTGGGGAGACCCAGTACTTC. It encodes CASSKGLAGVGETQYF.

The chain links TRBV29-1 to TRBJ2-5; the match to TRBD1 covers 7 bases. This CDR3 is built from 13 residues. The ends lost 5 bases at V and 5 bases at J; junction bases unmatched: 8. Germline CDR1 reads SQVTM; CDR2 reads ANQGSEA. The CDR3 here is CSVSKGAGETQYF. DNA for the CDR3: TGCAGCGTTTCGAAGGGGGCTGGGGAGACCCAGTACTTC.

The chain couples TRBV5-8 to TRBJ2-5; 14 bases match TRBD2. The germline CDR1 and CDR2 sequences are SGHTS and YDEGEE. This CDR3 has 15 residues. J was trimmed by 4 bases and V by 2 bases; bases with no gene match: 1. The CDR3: CASSLGLAGGETQYF. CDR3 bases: TGTGCCAGCAGCTTAGGACTAGCGGGAGGAGAGACCCAGTACTTC.

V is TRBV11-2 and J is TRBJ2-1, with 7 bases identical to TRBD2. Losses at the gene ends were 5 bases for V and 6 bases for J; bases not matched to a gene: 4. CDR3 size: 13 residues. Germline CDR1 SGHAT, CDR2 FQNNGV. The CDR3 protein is CASSRGGGNEQFF. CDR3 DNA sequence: TGTGCCAGCAGCCGAGGCGGGGGCAATGAGCAGTTCTTC.

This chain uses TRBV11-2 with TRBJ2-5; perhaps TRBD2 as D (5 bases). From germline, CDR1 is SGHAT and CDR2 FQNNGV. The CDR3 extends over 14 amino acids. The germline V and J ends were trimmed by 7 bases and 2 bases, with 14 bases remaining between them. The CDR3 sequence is CASTRGRNQETQYF. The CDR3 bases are TGTGCCAGCACCCGGGGTAGGAATCAAGAGACCCAGTACTTC.

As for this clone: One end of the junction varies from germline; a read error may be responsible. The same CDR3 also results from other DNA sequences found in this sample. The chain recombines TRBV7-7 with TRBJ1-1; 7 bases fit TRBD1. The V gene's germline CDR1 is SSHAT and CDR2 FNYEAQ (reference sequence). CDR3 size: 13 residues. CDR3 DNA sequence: TGTGCTAGCAGCCGAGACAGGGACACTGAGGCTTTCTTT. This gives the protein CASSRDRDTEAFF.